This is a list of T cell receptor beta chains from one sample in a study of T cell responses to AZD1222 COVID-19 vaccine. TCRdb's copy holds only in-frame clones and misses some; the assay was immunoSEQ multiplex PCR. The repertoire holds fewer than 200,000 clones, about 92% seen once, with 10% in the top ten. The sample was peripheral blood, taken on day 0 of AZD1222 vaccination. The receptors stem from an adult in good health. Both conserved end residues are part of each CDR3.

TRBJ1-1 | TRBV7-9 | CASSRREVETEAFF
TRBJ2-2 | TRBV7-9 | CASSPGLAGVGTGELFF
TRBJ1-1 | TRBV27 | CASSPRDRGPFAEAFF
TRBJ2-7 | TRBV2 | CATRGGSYEQYF
TRBJ1-1 | TRBV12-3/TRBV12-4 | CASSSEGKYEAFF
TRBJ1-5 | TRBV6-5 | CASTGTGGNQPQHF
TRBJ1-2 | TRBV24-1 | CATSDRRGTGGNYGYTF
TRBJ1-5 | TRBV19 | CAIMSRGQGYQPQHF
TRBJ1-2 | TRBV19 | CASSIGGRMGYGYTF
TRBJ1-6 | TRBV7-2 | CASGGQSSYNSPLHF